The clone carrying this T cell receptor beta chain was counted a few times. The antigen remains undetermined. To make TCR beta libraries, researchers used iRepertoire HTBI primers and Arm-PCR of CDR3 regions. Each CDR3 protein is one row after TCRdb ran MiXCR on the multiplex PCR reads. The sample records about 440,000 distinct CDR3 sequences, 14% to 15% being singletons. The data derive from a study of regulatory T cells in long-lasting Graves disease. The length of the CDR3 is 15 residues. Trimming removed 7 bases from V and 0 bases from J; junction bases left unmatched: 9. In germline, CDR1 is LNHDA, CDR2 SQIVND (reference sequence). Overall study results and limits: Patients with persistent disease shared fewer than 3,500 public clonotypes, outpacing the 966 shared by new patients.

Time point reported: newly diagnosed GD, antithyroid drugs for less than 3 months. RNA extracted from PBMCs served as the sequencing template. This same sample was also part of a study on T cells in Graves' hyperthyroidism and ophthalmopathy. As reported in that work: For Graves' hyperthyroidism to be stable, ophthalmopathy could not progress within 18 months. Patients were aged 18 to 65, had disease duration under 2 months, and had newly diagnosed hyperthyroidism.

This clonotype was sampled from a woman in her twenties or thirties with Graves disease. The V call is TRBV19, the J call TRBJ2-7, with 7 bases fitting TRBD2. Material: peripheral blood mononuclear cells (PBMCs), obtained at new diagnosis, from a patient treated with antithyroid drugs. DNA for the CDR3: TGTGCCAGTAAAACCGGTTGGGAGGGCTCCTACGAGCAGTACTTC. This translates into CASKTGWEGSYEQYF.